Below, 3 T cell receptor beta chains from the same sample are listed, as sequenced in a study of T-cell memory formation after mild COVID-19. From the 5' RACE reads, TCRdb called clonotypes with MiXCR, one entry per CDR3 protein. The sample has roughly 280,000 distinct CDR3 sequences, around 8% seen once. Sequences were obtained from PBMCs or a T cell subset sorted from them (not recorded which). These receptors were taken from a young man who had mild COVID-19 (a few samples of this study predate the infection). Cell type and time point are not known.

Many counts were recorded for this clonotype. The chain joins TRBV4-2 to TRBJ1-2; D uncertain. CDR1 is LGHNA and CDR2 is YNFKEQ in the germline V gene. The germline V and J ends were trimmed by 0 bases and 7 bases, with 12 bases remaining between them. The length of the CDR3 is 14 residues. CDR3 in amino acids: CASSQENADGGYTF. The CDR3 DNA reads TGTGCCAGCAGCCAAGAGAACGCGGACGGTGGCTACACCTTC.

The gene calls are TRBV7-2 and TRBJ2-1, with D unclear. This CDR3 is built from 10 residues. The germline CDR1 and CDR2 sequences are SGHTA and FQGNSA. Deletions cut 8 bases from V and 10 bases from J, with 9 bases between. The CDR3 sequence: CASDRVEQFF. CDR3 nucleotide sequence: TGTGCCAGCGATCGCGTGGAGCAGTTCTTC.

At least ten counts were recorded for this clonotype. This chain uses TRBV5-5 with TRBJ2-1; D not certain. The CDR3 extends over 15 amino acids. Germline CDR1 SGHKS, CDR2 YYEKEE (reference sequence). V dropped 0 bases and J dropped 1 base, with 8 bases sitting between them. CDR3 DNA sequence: TGTGCCAGCAGCTTGGGGGTGGGGTCCTACAATGAGCAGTTCTTC. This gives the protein CASSLGVGSYNEQFF.